The 29 T cell receptor beta chains presented below share a single source sample, sequenced in a study of OX40 agonist ivuxolimab in advanced cancers. Only in-frame clones appear in the TCRdb table, and some are missing; sequencing was by immunoSEQ multiplex PCR. The sample contains some 76,000 clones, over 90% of which appear only once. The sequencing here drew on CD4+ or CD8+ T cells sorted from blood, taken in a trial of the OX40 agonist ivuxolimab. The receptor set was obtained from an adult with an advanced solid tumor such as melanoma, head and neck, liver or kidney cancer.

The chain recombines TRBV19 with TRBJ1-1; 7 bases line up with TRBD1. The germline CDR1 and CDR2 sequences are LNHDA and SQIVND (reference sequence). Trimming removed 2 bases from V and 2 bases from J; junction bases left unmatched: 11. This CDR3 has 17 amino acids. In nucleotides, the CDR3 is TGTGCCAGTAGTATACAATGGCAGGGGGGGGCCAACACTGAAGCTTTCTTT. Protein product: CASSIQWQGGANTEAFF.

This clone was seen once. The chain recombines TRBV2 with TRBJ2-1; a weak D match, TRBD1 (6 bases). CDR3 length equals 14 residues. V lost 10 bases, J lost 4 bases, and 17 bases lay in between. Germline lookup yields CDR1 SNHLY and CDR2 FYNNEI. DNA of the CDR3: TGTGCCAAAGGAACCGGGACAACTTACAATGAGCAGTTCTTC. Encoded protein: CAKGTGTTYNEQFF.

The V call is TRBV28, the J call TRBJ2-7; D uncertain. The V and J ends lost 4 bases and 3 bases respectively, with 13 bases between them. The CDR3 is 14 residues long. CDR1 MDHEN and CDR2 SYDVKM come from the germline V gene. CDR3 DNA sequence: TGTGCCAGCAGTTATCGCCAGAAGCTCTACGAGCAGTACTTC. Translation gives CASSYRQKLYEQYF. The full variable domain, in which reference TRBV28 and TRBJ2-7 provide the parts outside the CDR3, is DVKVTQSSRYLVKRTGEKVFLECVQDMDHENMFWYRQDPGLGLRLIYFSYDVKMKEKGDIPEGYSVSREKKERFSLILESASTNQTSMYLCASSYRQKLYEQYFGPGTRLTVT.

The rearrangement joins TRBV5-5 to TRBJ1-6; D remains ambiguous. Trimming removed 4 bases at V and 0 bases at J, with 11 bases between. The germline V gene encodes CDR1 SGHKS and CDR2 YYEKEE (reference sequence). The CDR3 runs 16 residues. CDR3 protein: CASSRGKSSYNSPLHF. CDR3 bases: TGTGCCAGCAGCCGAGGGAAGAGCTCCTATAATTCACCCCTCCACTTT.

The chain joins TRBV19 to TRBJ1-1, with unresolved D. The CDR3 is 12 amino acids. Trimming removed 9 bases from V and 2 bases from J, with 10 bases in between. Per the germline V gene, CDR1 is LNHDA and CDR2 is SQIVND (reference sequence). Written as DNA, the CDR3 is TGTGCCAGCAAGGTGGCTAACACTGAAGCTTTCTTT. Amino acids: CASKVANTEAFF.

The rearrangement joins TRBV5-1 to TRBJ1-5; 7 bases map to TRBD1. Germline V gene lookup returns CDR1 SGHRS and CDR2 YFSETQ. J was trimmed by 5 bases and V by 0 bases; bases with no gene match: 8. The CDR3 contains 16 residues. Here the CDR3 reads CASSLAGRGTDQPQHF. The CDR3 DNA reads as TGCGCCAGCAGCTTGGCCGGCAGGGGGACGGATCAGCCCCAGCATTTT.

The genes are TRBV10-2 and TRBJ2-3; 13 positions match TRBD2. The ends lost 6 bases at V and 2 bases at J; junction bases unmatched: 2. The CDR3 consists of 15 residues. Germline V gene data show CDR1 as WSHSY and CDR2 as SAAADI. CDR3 DNA: TGCGCCAGCAGCGGACTAGCGGGGGACACAGATACGCAGTATTTT. This codes for CASSGLAGDTDTQYF.

This chain links TRBV7-3 with TRBJ2-2; tentatively, D is TRBD1 or TRBD2 (6 bases each). Germline V CDR1 and CDR2: SGHTA, FQGTGA. Trimming took 5 bases from V and 5 from J, leaving 12 bases between them. The CDR3 has 14 amino acids. The DNA for the CDR3 is TGTGCCAGCAGCGAGGGGGGCAGGACCGGGGAGCTGTTTTTT. Its protein product is CASSEGGRTGELFF.

V usage is TRBV2 and J usage is TRBJ1-1; 8 bases line up with TRBD1. Germline V lookup: CDR1 SNHLY, CDR2 FYNNEI. The CDR3 sequence is 15 residues long. Trimming cost V 2 bases and J 4 bases; bases outside gene matches: 6. The CDR3 is CASSEPGGWSTEAFF. The CDR3 DNA follows: TGTGCCAGCAGTGAACCAGGGGGCTGGAGCACTGAAGCTTTCTTT.

The CDR3 loop reads CASSLDSLARTEAFF. CDR3 coding DNA: TGTGCCAGCAGCTTGGACAGCCTCGCCCGCACTGAAGCTTTCTTT. The chain is built from TRBV5-6 and TRBJ1-1; D is ambiguous. The length of the CDR3 is 15 residues. Looked up from germline, CDR1 is SGHDT and CDR2 is YYEEEE. The ends were cut back, 0 bases at V and 4 bases at J, with 13 bases in the middle.

The chain uses TRBV6-6 and TRBJ1-5; 9 nucleotides align to TRBD1. The V and J ends lost 4 bases and 5 bases, in that order; junction bases with no gene match: 3. The CDR3 runs 14 residues. Germline V gene lookup returns CDR1 MNHNY and CDR2 SVGAGI (reference sequence). CDR3 nucleotides: TGTGCCAGCAGTTTGGGACAGGGTGATCAGCCCCAGCATTTT. It is translated as CASSLGQGDQPQHF.

This clone appeared a single time. V usage is TRBV4-1 and J usage is TRBJ1-2, with 9 bases matching TRBD1. The germline V gene encodes CDR1 MGHRA and CDR2 YSYEKL. The CDR3 totals 15 residues. After removal of 4 bases from V and 0 bases from J, the junction contained 3 bases not matched to a gene. The CDR3 coding sequence is TGCGCCAGCAGCCCCAGGACAGGGGCTAACTATGGCTACACCTTC. Encoded protein: CASSPRTGANYGYTF.

This chain links TRBV2 with TRBJ2-2; 8 nucleotides agree with TRBD1. Germline CDR1 SNHLY, CDR2 FYNNEI. After removal of 7 bases from V and 6 bases from J, the junction contained 7 bases not matched to a gene. The length of the CDR3 is 14 residues. The CDR3 DNA reads as TGTGCCAGCACTGGCAGGGGGCGTCCCGGGGAGCTGTTTTTT. Its protein is CASTGRGRPGELFF.

This clone was picked up one time. The gene calls are TRBV2 and TRBJ1-4; the match to TRBD1 covers 8 bases. V trimming: 3 bases; J trimming: 8 bases; junction bases outside the gene matches: 5. The CDR3 is made up of 14 amino acids. From germline, CDR1 is SNHLY and CDR2 FYNNEI. The CDR3: CASSEDRVSEKLFF. DNA for the CDR3: TGTGCCAGCAGTGAGGACAGGGTGAGCGAAAAACTGTTTTTT.

This clone was seen more than once but under ten times. This sequence joins TRBV30 and TRBJ2-3; D not resolved. V was shortened by 3 bases and J by 0 bases, with 10 bases between the two germline ends. Germline CDR1 and CDR2: GTSNPN and SVGIG (reference sequence). The CDR3 has 14 residues. The CDR3 reads CAWSSWSSTDTQYF. Written as DNA, the CDR3 is TGTGCCTGGAGCAGTTGGTCTAGCACAGATACGCAGTATTTT.

The chain links TRBV29-1 to TRBJ2-2; D unresolved. CDR3 length: 13 residues. CDR1 and CDR2 (germline): SQVTM, ANQGSEA. V dropped 4 bases and J dropped 0 bases, with 6 bases sitting between them. Here the CDR3 reads CSVVTANTGELFF. Written as DNA, the CDR3 is TGCAGCGTTGTAACTGCGAACACCGGGGAGCTGTTTTTT.

CDR3 sequence: CASSVVRVSGANVLTF. DNA of the CDR3: TGTGCCAGCAGCGTAGTTAGAGTCTCTGGGGCCAACGTCCTGACTTTC. V usage is TRBV9 and J usage is TRBJ2-6; no clear D gene. Germline CDR1 reads SGDLS; CDR2 reads YYNGEE. Trimming left V 0 bases short and J 0 bases short, with 7 bases between. CDR3 length equals 16 residues.

The chain's CDR3 is CASSIGTSYTEAFF. The CDR3 bases are TGTGCCAGTAGTATAGGGACCTCCTACACTGAAGCTTTCTTT. The V gene is TRBV19, the J gene TRBJ1-1; D gene unclear. V was trimmed by 1 base and J by 3 bases, leaving 9 bases between them. The CDR3 has 14 amino acids. Germline V gene data show CDR1 as LNHDA and CDR2 as SQIVND (reference sequence).

The chain employs TRBV18 and TRBJ1-2; D not certain. Germline loops: CDR1 KGHSH, CDR2 LQKENI. Trimming left V 3 bases short and J 4 bases short, with 24 bases between. This CDR3 region has 18 residues. CDR3 residues: CASSPSITHDRTVYGYTF. CDR3 coding DNA: TGTGCCAGCTCACCCTCCATCACTCACGACCGGACGGTCTATGGCTACACCTTC. Looking up the rest from reference TRBV18 and TRBJ1-2 gives the full variable domain: NAGVMQNPRHLVRRRGQEARLRCSPMKGHSHVYWYRQLPEEGLKFMVYLQKENIIDESGMPKERFSAEFPKEGPSILRIQQVVRGDSAAYFCASSPSITHDRTVYGYTFGSGTRLTVV.

J is TRBJ2-7 and V is TRBV28; 7 nucleotides match TRBD1. V was pared by 6 bases and J by 3 bases, with 11 bases of the junction left unmatched. Germline V gene data show CDR1 as MDHEN and CDR2 as SYDVKM. The CDR3 totals 15 residues. The CDR3 bases are TGTGCCAGCAGAGGAAGAACAGGGGACCTCTACGAGCAGTACTTC. Amino acids: CASRGRTGDLYEQYF.

Comments on this clone: A read error may account for a junction end that differs from germline. The chain joins TRBV7-7 to TRBJ2-3; no reliable D call. CDR1 and CDR2 (germline): SSHAT, FNYEAQ (reference sequence). The CDR3 has 15 residues. CDR3 in amino acids: CASSLGLTGSDTQYF. As DNA, the CDR3 is TGTGCTAGCAGCTTAGGCCTGACGGGCTCAGATACGCAGTATTTT.

J is TRBJ1-4 and V is TRBV2; D is undetermined. There are 11 residues in the CDR3. The germline V gene encodes CDR1 SNHLY and CDR2 FYNNEI. The ends were cut back, 6 bases at V and 8 bases at J, with 7 bases in the middle. The CDR3 loop is CASRLLEKLFF. The CDR3 DNA is TGTGCCAGCAGGCTCCTGGAAAAACTGTTTTTT. Using reference TRBV2 and TRBJ1-4 for the parts outside the CDR3, the full variable domain is EPEVTQTPSHQVTQMGQEVILRCVPISNHLYFYWYRQILGQKVEFLVSFYNNEISEKSEIFDDQFSVERPDGSNFTLKIRSTKLEDSAMYFCASRLLEKLFFGSGTQLSVL.

V usage is TRBV7-2 and J usage is TRBJ2-2, with TRBD1 matching over 7 bases. The CDR3 has 15 amino acids. With V trimmed by 4 bases and J by 2 bases, 4 bases remained unmatched. The V gene's germline CDR1 is SGHTA and CDR2 FQGNSA. The DNA for the CDR3 is TGTGCCAGCAGCTCCCGGGACAGCAACACCGGGGAGCTGTTTTTT. Translating it yields CASSSRDSNTGELFF.

This sequence joins TRBV7-9 and TRBJ2-2; 11 bases are a match to TRBD2. The ends lost 2 bases at V and 6 bases at J; junction bases unmatched: 11. Germline V gene lookup returns CDR1 SEHNR and CDR2 FQNEAQ (reference sequence). The CDR3 consists of 18 residues. The CDR3 reads CASSLRRLAGGNAGELFF. Here the CDR3 DNA reads TGTGCCAGCAGCTTACGGCGGCTAGCGGGAGGAAACGCCGGGGAGCTGTTTTTT.

This chain links TRBV5-6 with TRBJ2-2; D is uncertain. The germline CDR1 and CDR2 sequences are SGHDT and YYEEEE. CDR3 length: 13 amino acids. V was cut by 3 bases and J by 1 base, with 4 bases left in between. CDR3 bases: TGTGCCAGCAGCTGGAAGAACACCGGGGAGCTGTTTTTT. Translating it yields CASSWKNTGELFF.

The chain combines TRBV6-5 with TRBJ1-5; no clear D gene. Trimming left V 6 bases short and J 6 bases short, with 9 bases between. The CDR3 extends over 12 amino acids. CDR1 is MNHEY and CDR2 is SVGAGI in the germline V gene. The CDR3: CASSPGFQPQHF. CDR3 in DNA: TGTGCCAGCAGCCCCGGGTTTCAGCCCCAGCATTTT.

The chain joins TRBV4-1 to TRBJ1-1; D gene unclear. Germline-derived CDR1 and CDR2 are MGHRA and YSYEKL. The V gene lost 1 base and the J gene lost 1 base, with 10 bases spanning the gap. This CDR3 spans 15 amino acids. In nucleotides, the CDR3 is TGCGCCAGCAGCCAAGTCATTGCAGCGAACACTGAAGCTTTCTTT. It codes for CASSQVIAANTEAFF.

The V and J genes are TRBV15 and TRBJ2-1; no clear D. With 7 bases removed from V and 3 bases from J, the gap between germline ends came to 16 bases. This CDR3 comprises 15 residues. Germline V gene data show CDR1 as LNHNV and CDR2 as YYDKDF (reference sequence). The CDR3 protein is CATTDEPALYNEQFF. CDR3 DNA sequence: TGTGCCACCACCGACGAGCCAGCCCTCTACAATGAGCAGTTCTTC.

This chain links TRBV30 with TRBJ2-3; D not certain. The ends were cut back, 5 bases at V and 2 bases at J, with 11 bases in the middle. This CDR3 is built from 13 residues. Per the germline V gene, CDR1 is GTSNPN and CDR2 is SVGIG (reference sequence). Here the CDR3 DNA reads TGTGCCTGGGCTACAGTCGCCACAGATACGCAGTATTTT. It yields the protein CAWATVATDTQYF.